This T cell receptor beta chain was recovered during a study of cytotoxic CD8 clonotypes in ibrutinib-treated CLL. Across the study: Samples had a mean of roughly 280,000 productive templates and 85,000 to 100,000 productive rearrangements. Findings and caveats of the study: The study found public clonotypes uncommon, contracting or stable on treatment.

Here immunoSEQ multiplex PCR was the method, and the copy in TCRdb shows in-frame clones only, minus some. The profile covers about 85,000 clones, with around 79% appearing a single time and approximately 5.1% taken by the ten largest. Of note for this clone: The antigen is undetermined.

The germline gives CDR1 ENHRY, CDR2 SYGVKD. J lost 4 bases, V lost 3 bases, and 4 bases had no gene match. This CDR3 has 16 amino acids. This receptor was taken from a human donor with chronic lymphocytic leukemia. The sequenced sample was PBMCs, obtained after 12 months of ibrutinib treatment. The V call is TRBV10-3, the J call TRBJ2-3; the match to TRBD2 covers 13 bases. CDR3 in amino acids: CAISDPLAGGPDTQYF. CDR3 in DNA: TGTGCCATCAGTGACCCACTAGCGGGAGGGCCAGATACGCAGTATTTT.